This T cell receptor beta chain was retrieved from a study of cytomegalovirus exposure and HLA in healthy donors. Regarding the study as a whole: Researchers catalogued 160 or so TCR beta chains as cytomegalovirus-associated.

From germline, CDR1 is SGHDT and CDR2 YYEEEE. Trimming left V 4 bases short and J 7 bases short, with 9 bases between. The CDR3 runs 12 residues. The protocol was immunoSEQ multiplex PCR, while the TCRdb copy is restricted to in-frame clones and leaves out a portion. Among tens of thousands of clones listed, roughly 80% were seen once. A note on this clone: Antigen specificity is unknown.

The chain employs TRBV5-6 and TRBJ1-5; D may be TRBD1 (5 bases). The receptor's source is a man aged 25-40 years in good health and CMV-seronegative. Sequencing input: PBMCs. The chain's CDR3 is CASSQTGQPQHF. The CDR3 DNA reads TGTGCCAGCAGCCAAACAGGCCAGCCCCAGCATTTT.